This T cell receptor (beta chain) is drawn from a study of control samples from healthy donors and cancer patients (dated by TCRdb to between 2020 and 2021). The germline V and J ends show losses of 0 bases and 2 bases respectively, and no gene match explains 3 bases of the junction. CDR1 and CDR2 (SGHRS, YFSETQ) derive from the germline V gene. Including the terminal cysteine and phenylalanine, the CDR3 comprises 16 residues. Here the CDR3 DNA is all that survives: 48 bases in frame from base 1. Library generation was performed with the immunoSEQ multiplex PCR assay. TCRdb holds this immuneACCESS table with in-frame rearrangements only. Some clones are missing; in checked studies, unresolved V genes explain under half, and the rest has no known cause. The sample table records roughly 80,000 clones; 80% to 90% of these occur just once. Together, the top ten hold 1.9% of the sample. This clone is a singleton in its sample. Its antigen remains undetermined. Base qualities are missing; no much larger clone stands one base away.

Sequenced sample: PBMCs. Recombination joined TRBV5-1 with TRBJ2-3, with TRBD2 identical over 10 junction bases. The receptor's source is a woman in her sixties or seventies with head and neck cancer. The CDR3 corresponds to CASSLVLAGDTDTQYF. The DNA sequence is given as TGCGCCAGCAGCTTGGTGCTAGCGGGAGACACAGATACGCAGTATTTT.